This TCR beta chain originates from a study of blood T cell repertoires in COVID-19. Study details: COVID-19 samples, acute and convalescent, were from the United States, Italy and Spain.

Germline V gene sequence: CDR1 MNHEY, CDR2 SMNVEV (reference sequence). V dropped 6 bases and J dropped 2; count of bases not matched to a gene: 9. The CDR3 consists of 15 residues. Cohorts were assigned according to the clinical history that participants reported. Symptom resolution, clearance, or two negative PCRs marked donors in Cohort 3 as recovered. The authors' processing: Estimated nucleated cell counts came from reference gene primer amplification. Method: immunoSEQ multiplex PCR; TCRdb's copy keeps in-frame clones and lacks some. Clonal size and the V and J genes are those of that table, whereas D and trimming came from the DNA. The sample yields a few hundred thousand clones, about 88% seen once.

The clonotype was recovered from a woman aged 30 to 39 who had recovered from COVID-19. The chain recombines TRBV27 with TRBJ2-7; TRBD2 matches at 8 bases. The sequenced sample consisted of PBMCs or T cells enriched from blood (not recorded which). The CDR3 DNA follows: TGTGCCAGCAGAATTTCTAGCGGGTCTACCTACGAGCAGTACTTC. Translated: CASRISSGSTYEQYF.